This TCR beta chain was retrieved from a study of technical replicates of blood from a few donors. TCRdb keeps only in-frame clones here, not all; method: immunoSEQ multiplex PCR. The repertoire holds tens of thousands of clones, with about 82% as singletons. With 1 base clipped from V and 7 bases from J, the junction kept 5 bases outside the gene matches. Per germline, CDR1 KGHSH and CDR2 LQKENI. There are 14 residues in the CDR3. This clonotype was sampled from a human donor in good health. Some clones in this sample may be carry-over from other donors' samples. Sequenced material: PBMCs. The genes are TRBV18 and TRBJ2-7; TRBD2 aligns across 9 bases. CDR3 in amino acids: CASSPLGGGVEQYF. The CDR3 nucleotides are TGTGCCAGCTCACCACTTGGCGGGGGGGTTGAGCAGTACTTC.